Listed here are 24 T cell receptor beta chains from one sample, sequenced in a study of T cell clonality in common variable immunodeficiency. Libraries were prepared by immunoSEQ multiplex PCR; TCRdb keeps only in-frame clonotypes and omits some of them. This sample includes approximately 46,000 clones with no singletons; its ten biggest clones take up around 6.3%. The sample was peripheral blood mononuclear cells. The receptors stem from a person aged 18 to 70 in good health.

This clone was recorded many times. The read stops 3 residues short of the end of the CDR3; the missing end is completed from the germline J gene. This same CDR3 is encoded by further DNA sequences in the sample. This chain uses TRBV6-4 with TRBJ1-2; 7 positions agree with TRBD1. J gave up 4 bases and V 6 bases, and 5 bases lay outside the gene matches. The germline CDR1 and CDR2 sequences are MRHNA and SNTAGT. The CDR3 spans 13 residues. CDR3 DNA (partial): TGTGCCAGCAGGGCCTCAGGGGGCTATGGC. Its translation is CASRASGGYG. The whole CDR3 protein reads CASRASGGYGYTF.

This clone showed up many times. With the read ending 3 residues before the CDR3 end, the germline J gene is used to fill in that end. This sequence joins TRBV4-1 and TRBJ1-2; no definite D call. The germline CDR1 and CDR2 sequences are MGHRA and YSYEKL. The V end was cut by 0 bases, the J end by 5 bases, with 10 bases between. There are 14 residues in the CDR3. The sequenced part of the CDR3 DNA is TGCGCCAGCAGCCAAGATTGGGCAGAATATGGC. It codes for CASSQDWAEYG. The CDR3, in full, reads CASSQDWAEYGYTF.

This clone has a count of ten or more. From the germline J gene comes the end of the CDR3, since the read stops 3 residues before it. This rearrangement joins TRBV3-1 (or the pseudogene TRBV3-2) to TRBJ2-4, with D possibly being TRBD1 (5 bases). CDR3 size: 15 residues. Between the trimmed V and J ends, which lost 1 base and 0 bases, there was a span of 7 bases. Per the germline V gene, CDR1 is LGHDT and CDR2 is YNNKEL (reference sequence). The CDR3 sequence: CASSQVRVAKNIQYF. The CDR3 DNA, read in part, is TGTGCCAGCAGCCAAGTCAGGGTAGCCAAAAACATT.

With regard to this clone: A much larger clone differs from this one at a single base, so this may be a read error. The sequence runs out 3 residues before the end of the CDR3; the remainder is reconstructed from the germline J gene. The chain is built from TRBV2 and TRBJ2-3; D is possibly TRBD1 (5 bases). The CDR3 has 18 amino acids. Germline V gene lookup returns CDR1 SNHLY and CDR2 FYNNEI. CDR3 region: CASSEFMAGLGSNQPQYF. The DNA read from the CDR3 is TGTGCCAGCAGTGAATTTATGGCAGGGCTTGGCAGCAATCAGCCG.

This clone was counted at least ten times. The observed sequence ends 3 residues before the CDR3 terminus, with the missing tail filled in from the germline J gene. The rearrangement links TRBV12-3 or TRBV12-4 to TRBJ2-2; D is undetermined. The CDR3 is 13 amino acids. The V gene lost 2 bases and the J gene lost 3 bases, with 4 bases spanning the gap. Incomplete CDR3 DNA: TGTGCCAGCAGTTTACGGGACACCGGGGAG. Its protein is CASSLRDTGE. The full CDR3 protein reads CASSLRDTGELFF.

In regard to this clone: One junction end does not reproduce the germline sequence, and a read error may be involved. The sequence runs out 3 residues before the end of the CDR3; the remainder is reconstructed from the germline J gene. Within the sample, other DNA sequences also encode this same CDR3. V usage is TRBV5-1 and J usage is TRBJ1-2; D perhaps matches TRBD1 (6 bases). The germline V gene encodes CDR1 SGHRS and CDR2 YFSETQ. There are 13 residues in the CDR3. The CDR3 reads CASSLGTAYGYTF. Partial CDR3 DNA: TGCGCCAGCAGCTTGGGGACAGCATATGGA.

Ten or more counts support this clone. Read data end 3 residues before the CDR3 end; the end is taken from the germline J gene. The genes are TRBV7-8 and TRBJ2-1; D gene uncertain. Per germline, CDR1 SGHVS and CDR2 FQNEAQ. V was pared by 1 base and J by 9 bases, with 16 bases between. This CDR3 contains 15 residues. The CDR3: CASSLGRSRGGEQFF. CDR3 DNA (partial): TGTGCCAGCAGCTTAGGCCGTTCACGCGGCGGTGAG.

This clone came up many times. Sequencing ends 3 residues short of the CDR3 end; the germline J gene provides the rest. V is TRBV12-3 or TRBV12-4 and J is TRBJ2-1; D uncertain. V was shortened by 4 bases and J by 5 bases, with 6 bases between the two germline ends. There are 12 residues in the CDR3. CDR3 DNA (partial): TGTGCCAGCAGTTCGCGGAACAATGAG. Protein product: CASSSRNNE. The CDR3 as a whole reads CASSSRNNEQFF.

This clone appeared a few times. With the read ending 3 residues before the CDR3 end, the germline J gene is used to fill in that end. The chain joins TRBV2 to TRBJ2-1; 9 bases align to TRBD2. Losses at the gene ends were 6 bases for V and 0 bases for J; bases not matched to a gene: 15. The CDR3 is made up of 19 amino acids. From germline, CDR1 is SNHLY and CDR2 FYNNEI. Incomplete CDR3 DNA: TGTGCCAGCAGGGTGCGGGGGGGCCTCTCTCAAAGCTCCTACAATGAG. This sequence encodes CASRVRGGLSQSSYNE. The whole CDR3 protein is CASRVRGGLSQSSYNEQFF.

This clone was seen repeatedly, ten times or more. Read sequence stops 3 residues before the CDR3 end, and the germline J gene provides the missing end. This rearrangement joins TRBV30 to TRBJ2-7; 12 positions match TRBD1. V shed 4 bases, J shed 5 bases, and the junction held 3 bases outside the gene matches. The CDR3 has 13 amino acids. The germline CDR1 and CDR2 sequences are GTSNPN and SVGIG (reference sequence). CDR3 sequence reads: CAWTGTGGDEQYF. The DNA read from the CDR3 is TGTGCCTGGACCGGGACAGGGGGCGACGAG.

Remarks on this clone: The read halts 3 residues ahead of the CDR3 end, with the missing end drawn from the germline J gene. This chain uses TRBV7-9 with TRBJ2-7, with a tentative D call TRBD1 (6 bases). The CDR3 runs 12 residues. The ends were cut back, 10 bases at V and 0 bases at J, with 10 bases in the middle. Germline values: CDR1 SEHNR, CDR2 FQNEAQ (reference sequence). CDR3 DNA (partial): TGTGCCACCAAGGACAGCTCCTACGAG. Translated, it gives CATKDSSYE. The entire CDR3 reads CATKDSSYEQYF.

This clone was seen repeatedly, ten times or more. Coverage ceases 3 residues before the CDR3 finishes, and the germline J gene fills in the end. The chain recombines TRBV2 with TRBJ2-4; 7 bases fit TRBD2. The CDR3 covers 14 residues. Germline CDR1 and CDR2: SNHLY and FYNNEI. Losses at the gene ends were 2 bases for V and 5 bases for J; bases not matched to a gene: 3. The sequenced part of the CDR3 DNA is TGTGCCAGCAGTGAACGCCTAGCGGAAAACATT. Protein sequence: CASSERLAENI. The whole CDR3 protein reads CASSERLAENIQYF.

Note on this clone: The observed sequence ends 3 residues before the CDR3 terminus, with the missing tail filled in from the germline J gene. This sequence joins TRBV2 and TRBJ1-4; the match to TRBD1 covers 8 bases. Germline CDR1 is SNHLY and CDR2 is FYNNEI. The CDR3 loop spans 14 amino acids. The CDR3 bases that were read are TGTGCCAGCAGTGAAGTACGGACAGGGTGGAAA. Its protein product is CASSEVRTGWK. The entire CDR3 protein is CASSEVRTGWKLFF. The whole variable domain, filled in from reference TRBV2 and TRBJ1-4, reads EPEVTQTPSHQVTQMGQEVILRCVPISNHLYFYWYRQILGQKVEFLVSFYNNEISEKSEIFDDQFSVERPDGSNFTLKIRSTKLEDSAMYFCASSEVRTGWKLFFGSGTQLSVL.

For this clone: The read falls 3 residues short of the CDR3 end, and the missing part is taken from the germline J gene. The chain has TRBV7-2 and TRBJ2-7; 7 nucleotides align to TRBD1. CDR1 SGHTA and CDR2 FQGNSA come from the germline V gene. This CDR3 spans 15 amino acids. V trimming: 0 bases; J trimming: 3 bases; junction bases outside the gene matches: 5. The CDR3 here is CASSLARQGVYEQYF. The part of the CDR3 DNA that was read is TGTGCCAGCAGCTTAGCAAGACAGGGTGTCTACGAG.

This clone was seen ten or more times. The sequenced fragment ends 3 residues before the CDR3 boundary, so the rest is inferred from the germline J gene. The chain carries TRBV20-1 and TRBJ2-3; D remains ambiguous. The germline V gene encodes CDR1 DFQATT and CDR2 SNEGSKA (reference sequence). The CDR3 consists of 14 residues. V dropped 6 bases and J dropped 0 bases, with 13 bases sitting between them. CDR3: CSAPGMLSTDTQYF. The covered CDR3 bases are TGCAGTGCCCCCGGTATGTTAAGCACAGATACG.

This clone was counted ten times or more. The read ends 3 residues before the CDR3 terminus; that terminus is restored from the germline J gene. The chain has TRBV5-1 and TRBJ2-3; 11 bases align to TRBD2. Germline CDR1 reads SGHRS; CDR2 reads YFSETQ. V dropped 5 bases and J dropped 6; count of bases not matched to a gene: 14. The CDR3 runs to 17 residues. Here the CDR3 reads CASRSDQGLADGDTQYF. The CDR3 DNA, read in part, is TGCGCCAGCAGATCCGACCAGGGACTAGCGGACGGGGATACG.

This clone was counted only a few times. Read sequence stops 3 residues before the CDR3 end, and the germline J gene provides the missing end. V and J are TRBV10-1 and TRBJ2-1, with a tentative D call TRBD2 (6 bases). CDR1 is WNHNN, CDR2 SYGVQD, per germline (reference sequence). The CDR3 runs to 15 residues. Trimming took off 0 bases at V and 2 bases at J, with 8 bases between the two ends. CDR3 sequence: CASSESGLTYNEQFF. CDR3 DNA (partial): TGCGCCAGCAGTGAGTCGGGACTCACCTACAATGAG.

Comments on this clone: The read gets to within 3 residues of the CDR3 end, and the germline J gene fills in the rest. V is TRBV2 and J is TRBJ1-5; 8 bases line up with TRBD1. CDR1 is SNHLY and CDR2 is FYNNEI in the germline V gene. CDR3 length equals 18 residues. After removal of 4 bases from V and 3 bases from J, the junction contained 14 bases not matched to a gene. The CDR3 is CASSGDRQGLGANQPQHF. Partial CDR3 DNA: TGTGCCAGCAGTGGTGATAGACAGGGGCTAGGAGCCAATCAGCCC.

This clone was detected ten times or more. The CDR3 is cut off 3 residues early in the read; its end comes from the germline J gene. This chain connects TRBV6-4 to TRBJ1-5, with a possible D match to TRBD1 (5 bases). There are 17 residues in the CDR3. Per germline, CDR1 MRHNA and CDR2 SNTAGT. Between the trimmed V and J ends, which lost 2 bases and 2 bases, there was a span of 16 bases. CDR3 amino acids: CASSDVPRAGGNQPQHF. The covered CDR3 bases are TGTGCCAGCAGTGACGTCCCCAGGGCTGGTGGCAATCAGCCC.

This clone was counted ten times or more. The CDR3 end lies 3 residues beyond the end of the read and is filled in from the germline J gene. The chain has TRBV30 and TRBJ2-7, with TRBD2 identical over 10 bases. The germline gives CDR1 GTSNPN, CDR2 SVGIG (reference sequence). CDR3 length equals 15 residues. Losses at the gene ends were 0 bases for V and 0 bases for J; bases not matched to a gene: 2. Partial CDR3 DNA: TGTGCCTGGAGTGTAGCGGGGGGGAGCTCCTACGAG. Translating it yields CAWSVAGGSSYE. The full CDR3 is CAWSVAGGSSYEQYF.

This clone appeared many times. The CDR3 end falls 3 residues outside the read, so it is completed with the germline J gene. The J gene is TRBJ2-1, the V gene TRBV7-2; maybe TRBD2 (5 bases). Germline assignment: CDR1 SGHTA and CDR2 FQGNSA. The CDR3 has 15 amino acids. With 5 bases removed from V and 6 bases from J, the gap between germline ends came to 17 bases. The CDR3 bases that were read are TGTGCCAGCAGCACCCCTCGGTTCCGGGGCAATGAG. Translated: CASSTPRFRGNE. The full CDR3 reads CASSTPRFRGNEQFF.

In this sample, this clone turned up many times. The read terminates 3 residues before the CDR3 end, so the remaining end is supplied by the germline J gene. The chain carries TRBV6-2 or TRBV6-3 and TRBJ2-7, with 8 bases fitting TRBD1. The germline V gene has CDR1 MNHEY and CDR2 SVGEGT. The length of the CDR3 is 17 residues. The V and J ends lost 2 bases and 5 bases, in that order; junction bases with no gene match: 14. The CDR3 DNA, read in part, is TGTGCCAGCAGTTACCCCGAGGACAGGGTGTCTTTCGACGAG. This sequence encodes CASSYPEDRVSFDE. The full CDR3 is CASSYPEDRVSFDEQYF.

Notes on this clone: The CDR3 end lies 3 residues beyond the end of the read and is filled in from the germline J gene. J is TRBJ1-2 and V is TRBV18; unclear D gene. The CDR3 has 15 amino acids. Looked up from germline, CDR1 is KGHSH and CDR2 is LQKENI. The CDR3: CASSPPSSPPYDYTF. CDR3 bases read: TGTGCCAGCTCACCACCATCCTCTCCCCCCTACGAC. Drawing the rest from reference TRBV18 and TRBJ1-2, the complete variable domain is NAGVMQNPRHLVRRRGQEARLRCSPMKGHSHVYWYRQLPEEGLKFMVYLQKENIIDESGMPKERFSAEFPKEGPSILRIQQVVRGDSAAYFCASSPPSSPPYDYTFGSGTRLTVV.

This clone has a count of ten or more. The read terminates 3 residues ahead of where the CDR3 ends, so the germline J gene completes it. The chain joins TRBV18 to TRBJ1-4; 7 bases match TRBD1. V shed 3 bases, J shed 7 bases, and the junction held 5 bases outside the gene matches. CDR1 KGHSH and CDR2 LQKENI come from the germline V gene. The CDR3 has 14 residues. CDR3 DNA (partial): TGTGCCAGCTCACCCCGGGACAGTCTTGAAAAA. Translating it yields CASSPRDSLEK. The complete CDR3 protein is CASSPRDSLEKLFF. Full variable domain (missing parts from reference TRBV18 and TRBJ1-4): NAGVMQNPRHLVRRRGQEARLRCSPMKGHSHVYWYRQLPEEGLKFMVYLQKENIIDESGMPKERFSAEFPKEGPSILRIQQVVRGDSAAYFCASSPRDSLEKLFFGSGTQLSVL.